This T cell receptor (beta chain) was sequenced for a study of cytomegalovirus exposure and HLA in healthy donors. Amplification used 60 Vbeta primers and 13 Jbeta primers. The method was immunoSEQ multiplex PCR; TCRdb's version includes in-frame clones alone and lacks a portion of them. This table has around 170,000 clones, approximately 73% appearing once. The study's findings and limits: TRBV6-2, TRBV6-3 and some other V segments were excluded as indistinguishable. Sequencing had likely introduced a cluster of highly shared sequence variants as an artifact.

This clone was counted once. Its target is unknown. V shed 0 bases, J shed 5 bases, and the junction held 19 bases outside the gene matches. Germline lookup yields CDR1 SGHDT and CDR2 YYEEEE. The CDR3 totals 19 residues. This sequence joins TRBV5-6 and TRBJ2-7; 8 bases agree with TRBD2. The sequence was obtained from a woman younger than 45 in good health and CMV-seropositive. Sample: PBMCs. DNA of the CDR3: TGTGCCAGCAGCTTGGTATGGGCCCCGGGGGGGTCGGCTTCCCACGAGCAGTACTTC. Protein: CASSLVWAPGGSASHEQYF.